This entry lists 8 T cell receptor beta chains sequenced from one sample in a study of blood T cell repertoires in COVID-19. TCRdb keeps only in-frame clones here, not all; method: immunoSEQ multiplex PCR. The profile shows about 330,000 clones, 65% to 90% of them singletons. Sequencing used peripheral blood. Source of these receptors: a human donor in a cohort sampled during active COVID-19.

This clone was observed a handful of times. The CDR3, as DNA: TGTGCCAGCAGCCGGCAAGGGGGAGGGTTCGAGCAGTACTTC. Amino acid sequence: CASSRQGGGFEQYF. The V call is TRBV3-1 (or the pseudogene TRBV3-2), the J call TRBJ2-7; a possible D gene is TRBD2 (7 bases). With 4 bases removed from V and 6 bases from J, the gap between germline ends came to 16 bases. The CDR3 is made up of 14 amino acids. The germline gives CDR1 LGHDT, CDR2 YNNKEL (reference sequence).

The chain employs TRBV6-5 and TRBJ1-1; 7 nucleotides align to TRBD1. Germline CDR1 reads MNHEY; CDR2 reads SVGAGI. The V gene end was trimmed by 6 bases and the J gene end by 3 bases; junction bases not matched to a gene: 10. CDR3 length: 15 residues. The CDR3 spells CASSEPNRGHTEAFF. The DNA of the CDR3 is TGTGCCAGCAGCGAGCCAAACAGGGGCCACACTGAAGCTTTCTTT.

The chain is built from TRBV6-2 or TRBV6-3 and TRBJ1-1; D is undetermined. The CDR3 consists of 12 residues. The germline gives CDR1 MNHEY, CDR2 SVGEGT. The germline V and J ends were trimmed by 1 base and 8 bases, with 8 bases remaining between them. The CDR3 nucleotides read TGTGCCAGCAGTTACTACCGGGAAGAAGCTTTCTTT. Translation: CASSYYREEAFF.

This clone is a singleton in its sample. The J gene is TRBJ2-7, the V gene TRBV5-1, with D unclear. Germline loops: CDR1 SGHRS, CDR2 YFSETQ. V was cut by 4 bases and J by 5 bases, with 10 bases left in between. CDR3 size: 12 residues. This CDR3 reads CASSLRIHEQYF. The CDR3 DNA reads TGCGCCAGCAGCCTCAGGATTCACGAGCAGTACTTC. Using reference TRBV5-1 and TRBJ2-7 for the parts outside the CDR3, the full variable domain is KAGVTQTPRYLIKTRGQQVTLSCSPISGHRSVSWYQQTPGQGLQFLFEYFSETQRNKGNFPGRFSGRQFSNSRSEMNVSTLELGDSALYLCASSLRIHEQYFGPGTRLTVT.

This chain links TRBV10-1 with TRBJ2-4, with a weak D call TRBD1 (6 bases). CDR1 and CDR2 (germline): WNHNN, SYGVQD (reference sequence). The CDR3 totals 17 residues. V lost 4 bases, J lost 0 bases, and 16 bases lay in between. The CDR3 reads CASSVGGQGQAKNIQYF. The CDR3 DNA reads TGCGCCAGCAGTGTGGGTGGCCAGGGGCAAGCCAAAAACATTCAGTACTTC.

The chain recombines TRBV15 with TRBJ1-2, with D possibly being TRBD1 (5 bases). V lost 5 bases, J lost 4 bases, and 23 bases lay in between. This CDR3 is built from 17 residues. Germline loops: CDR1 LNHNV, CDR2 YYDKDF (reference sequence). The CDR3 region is CATSARRGSRSPYGYTF. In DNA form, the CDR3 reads TGTGCCACCAGCGCCCGGCGGGGCTCCCGATCGCCCTATGGCTACACCTTC.

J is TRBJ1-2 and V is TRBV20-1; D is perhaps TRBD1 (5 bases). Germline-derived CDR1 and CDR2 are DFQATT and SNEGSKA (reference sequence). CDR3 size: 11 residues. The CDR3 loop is CSCSGDYGYTF. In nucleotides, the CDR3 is TGCAGCTGTTCGGGGGACTATGGCTACACCTTC.

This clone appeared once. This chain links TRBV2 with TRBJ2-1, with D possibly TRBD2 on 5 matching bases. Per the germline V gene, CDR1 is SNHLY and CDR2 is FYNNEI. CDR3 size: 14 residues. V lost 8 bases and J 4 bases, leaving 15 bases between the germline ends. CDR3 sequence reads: CASRRRTAYNEQFF. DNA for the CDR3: TGTGCCAGCCGGAGGAGAACAGCTTACAATGAGCAGTTCTTC.